The T cell receptor beta chain under discussion was sequenced for a study of molecular identifiers for immune sequencing clone quantification listed by TCRdb under 2018. As for the study more broadly: In a replicate experiment, RNA from roughly 18,000 or 92,000 naive CD8 T cells was split into five aliquots, four of which were sequenced. The study was a methods study using CD8 T cells to benchmark molecular-identifier clustering-based TCR repertoire sequencing (MIDCIRS) and TCR RNA copy counting. The paper's findings and limits, for the study overall: Highly expanded clone sizes could be underestimated if identical TCR molecules share a barcode. In CMV-specific effector cells, clones with more than 20 RNA copies accounted for over 97% of molecules, whereas in naive cells such clones accounted for under 1%. Modeling estimated approximately 3 recovered TCR RNA copies per cell, compared with about 9.3 by digital PCR, which implies about 32% capture efficiency. When barcode sub-clustering was not used, chimeric consensus sequences inflated TCR diversity, with chimeras reaching as high as 47%. Spiked-in Jurkat TCR RNA equivalent to a single cell was reported to be detectable even among 850,000 to 1,000,000 naive CD8 T cells. The naive libraries included spiked-in Jurkat TCR RNA (10 copies' worth), and this Jurkat TCR RNA is not part of the donor repertoire.

Compared with germline, V lacks 6 bases and J lacks 4 bases; bases without a gene match: 20. The germline V gene gives CDR1 as SQVTM and CDR2 as ANQGSEA. The CDR3 numbers 19 residues from cysteine through phenylalanine. Just the 57-base CDR3 DNA is kept, in frame starting at base 1. Many counts were recorded for this clonotype. Its antigen specificity is not known. No much larger clonotype is one base removed from it; base qualities were not supplied. The library was produced with PCR. Sequencing took place on an Illumina HiSeq 4000. Preparation of bulk TCR libraries followed a previously described approach, with the TCR primers listed in Table S5. Total RNA was purified with the Qiagen AllPrep DNA/RNA kit. Before analysis, reads from multiple sequencing runs of the same library were pooled. In the authors' own workflow: Reads were retained only if an exact TCR constant sequence was present, and the retained reads were trimmed to 150 nt and grouped according to their 12-nt molecular barcodes. Reads inside each barcode group were sub-clustered using a 15% Levenshtein threshold, and a quality-weighted consensus sequence was constructed for each RNA molecule. Non-functional sequences were filtered out, along with any lower-count sequence sitting one edit away from another sequence. Based on fitting two negative binomial distributions, any barcode sub-cluster with under 20% of the maximum read count was discarded. TCRdb reworked the public reads: Q25 trimming with fastp, MiXCR clone assembly, productive beta chains retained. Identical CDR3 proteins give one entry, which carries the most common genes and DNA. The authors' filters were not applied to this entry. In all, the sample holds around 65,000 distinct CDR3 sequences, and about 17% of those were seen once. The ten largest clones take up roughly 1.5% of the sample.

Libraries of naive CD8 T cells were generated from around 20,000 to 1,000,000 sorted cells, with 10%, 30% or 50% of the purified RNA used. Naive CD8 T cells, defined as CD8+CD4-CCR7+CD45RA+, were FACS-sorted into RLT Plus buffer on a BD FACSAria II. To test detection sensitivity, Jurkat RNA equivalent to more than 9 TCR copies was spiked into samples of roughly 18,000-1,000,000 naive CD8 T cells. CD8 T cells were enriched with RosetteSep CD8+ T Cell Enrichment Cocktail and Ficoll-Paque, followed by ACK red cell lysis. In this chain, TRBV29-1 is recombined with TRBJ2-3; 12 nucleotides in the junction match TRBD1. This clonotype was obtained from a human donor in good health. Some libraries in this study had Jurkat cell RNA spiked in. Sequenced input: naive CD8+ T cells from blood, with Jurkat cell RNA spiked in. The intended sense of this specimen's cell subset or site label: FACS-sorted CD8+CD4-CCR7+CD45RA+ naive T cells. The DNA sequence follows: TGCAGCGTCCTTGAGAGCGGGACAGGGGGCCGCGTTTTGTCAGATACGCAGTATTTT. Its translation is CSVLESGTGGRVLSDTQYF.